The clone carrying this TCR beta chain was seen a single time. With 60 Vbeta and 13 Jbeta primers, the PCR was carried out. Produced via immunoSEQ multiplex PCR; TCRdb's table is partial and in-frame only. This repertoire shows more than 120,000 clones, approximately 80% found once; its top ten account for about 6.8%. Germline trimming cut 4 bases from V and 5 bases from J; bases unmatched to any gene: 10. The CDR3 is made up of 15 amino acids. Germline values: CDR1 SGHNT, CDR2 YYREEE (reference sequence). The data derive from a study of cytomegalovirus exposure and HLA in healthy donors. The receptor comes from a woman between 40 and 55 years old in good health and CMV-seropositive. This rearrangement joins TRBV5-4 to TRBJ2-7; 9 nucleotides match TRBD2. Material for sequencing was PBMCs. CDR3 bases: TGTGCCAGCAGCCGGTCCGGGACTAGCAGCCACGAGCAGTACTTC. Encoded protein: CASSRSGTSSHEQYF. The full variable domain, in which reference TRBV5-4 and TRBJ2-7 provide the parts outside the CDR3, is ETGVTQSPTHLIKTRGQQVTLRCSSQSGHNTVSWYQQALGQGPQFIFQYYREEENGRGNFPPRFSGLQFPNYSSELNVNALELDDSALYLCASSRSGTSSHEQYFGPGTRLTVT.